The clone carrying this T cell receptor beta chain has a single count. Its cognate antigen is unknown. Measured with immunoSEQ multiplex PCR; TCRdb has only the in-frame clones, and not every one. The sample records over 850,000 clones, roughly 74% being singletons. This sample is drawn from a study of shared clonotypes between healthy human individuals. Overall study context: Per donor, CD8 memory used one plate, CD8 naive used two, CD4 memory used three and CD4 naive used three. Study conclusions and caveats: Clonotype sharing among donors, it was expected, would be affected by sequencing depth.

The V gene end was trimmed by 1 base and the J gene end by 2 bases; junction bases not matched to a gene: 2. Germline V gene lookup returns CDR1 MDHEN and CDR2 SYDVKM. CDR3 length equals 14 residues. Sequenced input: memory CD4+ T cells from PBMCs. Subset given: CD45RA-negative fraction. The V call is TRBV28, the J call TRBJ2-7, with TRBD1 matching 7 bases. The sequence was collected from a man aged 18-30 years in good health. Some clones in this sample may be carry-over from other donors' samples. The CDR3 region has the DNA TGTGCCAGCAGTTTATTTACAGGGGCCTACGAGCAGTACTTC. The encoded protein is CASSLFTGAYEQYF.